A single sample is the source of the 17 T cell receptor beta chains below, sequenced in a study of T cell responses to AZD1222 COVID-19 vaccine. The table came from immunoSEQ multiplex PCR; TCRdb's copy has only in-frame clones and leaves some out. The sample shows 150,000 or so clones, under 95% of them seen only once. The specimen was peripheral blood, collected on day 0 of AZD1222 vaccination. The receptors come from an adult in good health.

The chain is built from TRBV28 and TRBJ2-2; D possibly matches TRBD1 or TRBD2 (5 bases each). CDR1 and CDR2 (germline): MDHEN, SYDVKM. V lost 4 bases and J lost 0, with 6 bases in between. CDR3 size: 14 residues. DNA for the CDR3: TGTGCCAGCAGTTGGGGGACGAACACCGGGGAGCTGTTTTTT. Protein: CASSWGTNTGELFF.

The gene calls are TRBV4-1 and TRBJ2-1; D is undetermined. This CDR3 is 14 amino acids long. The germline V gene encodes CDR1 MGHRA and CDR2 YSYEKL. The V and J ends lost 0 bases and 6 bases respectively, with 9 bases between them. This CDR3 is CASSQDKGPNEQFF. The CDR3 region has the DNA TGCGCCAGCAGCCAAGATAAAGGTCCCAATGAGCAGTTCTTC.

CDR3 nucleotide sequence: TGCGCCAGCAGCTTAAAACAGGGGGCGCCCTACGAGCAGTACTTC. Translating gives CASSLKQGAPYEQYF. This sequence joins TRBV5-1 and TRBJ2-7, with 9 bases identical to TRBD1. Germline V gene lookup returns CDR1 SGHRS and CDR2 YFSETQ. The trim removed 2 bases at V and 2 bases at J, leaving 5 bases unmatched. The CDR3 contains 15 residues.

The genes are TRBV7-9 and TRBJ2-1; D is ambiguous. Trimming pared 6 bases from V and 4 bases from J, leaving 10 bases between. CDR3 length: 13 residues. The germline CDR1 and CDR2 sequences are SEHNR and FQNEAQ (reference sequence). The CDR3 DNA follows: TGTGCCAGCAGGCGCTTCGGTTACAATGAGCAGTTCTTC. Amino acids: CASRRFGYNEQFF.

The chain carries TRBV4-1 and TRBJ1-2; D is unclear. The CDR3 has 15 residues. CDR1 and CDR2 (germline): MGHRA, YSYEKL. V was pared by 1 base and J by 1 base, with 10 bases between. The CDR3 nucleotides read TGCGCCAGCAGCCAAGGGCAGAGAATTAACTATGGCTACACCTTC. Protein sequence: CASSQGQRINYGYTF.

This chain uses TRBV5-4 with TRBJ2-3, with 13 bases identical to TRBD2. After removal of 4 bases from V and 0 bases from J, the junction contained 8 bases not matched to a gene. The CDR3 consists of 18 residues. Germline V gene data show CDR1 as SGHNT and CDR2 as YYREEE (reference sequence). CDR3 sequence: CASSIGRTSGRSTDTQYF. The CDR3 nucleotides are TGTGCCAGCAGCATTGGGCGGACTAGCGGGAGAAGCACAGATACGCAGTATTTT.

The chain joins TRBV6-2 or TRBV6-3 to TRBJ1-2, with D perhaps matching TRBD1 (5 bases). With 5 bases removed from V and 2 bases from J, the gap between germline ends came to 12 bases. CDR3 length: 14 amino acids. Per germline, CDR1 MNHEY and CDR2 SVGEGT. In DNA form, the CDR3 reads TGTGCCAGCAGTCCCCCCGGGGCCAACTATGGCTACACCTTC. This codes for CASSPPGANYGYTF.

The J gene is TRBJ2-7, the V gene TRBV6-6; D unresolved. Trimming shortened V by 2 bases and J by 3 bases, and 2 bases separated the two germline ends. The CDR3 runs to 11 residues. The germline V gene encodes CDR1 MNHNY and CDR2 SVGAGI (reference sequence). In DNA, the CDR3 is TGTGCCAGCAGTTACCTCTACGAGCAGTACTTC. Its translation is CASSYLYEQYF.

This sequence joins TRBV3-1 (or the pseudogene TRBV3-2) and TRBJ2-1; TRBD2 might be the D (6 bases). The CDR3 length is 13 residues. Germline V gives CDR1 LGHDT, CDR2 YNNKEL (reference sequence). Trimming pared 0 bases from V and 15 bases from J, leaving 15 bases between. The CDR3 coding sequence is TGTGCCAGCAGCCAAGATACCGCGGGACCATGGTTCTTC. Translating gives CASSQDTAGPWFF.

V gene TRBV4-1 combines with J gene TRBJ1-1; the D gene is possibly TRBD1 (6 bases). Germline V CDR1 and CDR2: MGHRA, YSYEKL. This CDR3 has 15 residues. V dropped 3 bases and J dropped 3 bases, with 14 bases sitting between them. CDR3 protein: CASSQGLGGHTEAFF. The CDR3 coding sequence is TGCGCCAGCAGCCAGGGGTTGGGGGGGCACACTGAAGCTTTCTTT.

The rearrangement joins TRBV19 to TRBJ2-2; D not certain. This CDR3 has 13 amino acids. V lost 2 bases and J 6 bases, leaving 7 bases between the germline ends. Germline assignment: CDR1 LNHDA and CDR2 SQIVND (reference sequence). The CDR3 sequence: CASSIIGSGELFF. CDR3 DNA sequence: TGTGCCAGTAGTATAATAGGCTCCGGGGAGCTGTTTTTT.

The chain carries TRBV15 and TRBJ1-2, with no clear D. The germline V and J ends were trimmed by 5 bases and 5 bases, with 12 bases remaining between them. CDR1 and CDR2 from the germline V gene are LNHNV and YYDKDF (reference sequence). The CDR3 runs 13 residues. The CDR3 reads CATSHGVGYGYTF. The CDR3 region has the DNA TGTGCCACCAGCCACGGGGTTGGGTATGGCTACACCTTC.

The chain uses TRBV28 and TRBJ1-2; D is undetermined. Per the germline V gene, CDR1 is MDHEN and CDR2 is SYDVKM. The length of the CDR3 is 12 residues. Trimming removed 4 bases from V and 7 bases from J, with 10 bases in between. CDR3 DNA sequence: TGTGCCAGCAGTTCCGTCCCCTCTGGCTACACCTTC. It translates to CASSSVPSGYTF.

The rearrangement joins TRBV2 to TRBJ1-2; D is perhaps TRBD1 (5 bases). Trimming took off 3 bases at V and 8 bases at J, with 16 bases between the two ends. CDR3 length equals 14 residues. Germline lookup yields CDR1 SNHLY and CDR2 FYNNEI. CDR3 residues: CASSEGTGGLGYTF. In nucleotides, the CDR3 is TGTGCCAGCAGTGAGGGTACAGGAGGACTCGGCTACACCTTC.

V is TRBV3-1 (or the pseudogene TRBV3-2) and J is TRBJ1-1, with 8 positions matching TRBD1. The CDR3 is 16 amino acids. Germline V gene lookup returns CDR1 LGHDT and CDR2 YNNKEL (reference sequence). Germline trimming cut 1 base from V and 5 bases from J; bases unmatched to any gene: 9. CDR3 region: CASSQGPDRGVTEAFF. For the CDR3, the DNA is TGTGCCAGCAGCCAAGGTCCCGACAGGGGCGTGACTGAAGCTTTCTTT.

This chain uses TRBV5-1 with TRBJ1-4; D might be TRBD1 (6 bases). This CDR3 contains 16 residues. V lost 3 bases, J lost 6 bases, and 18 bases lay in between. The germline gives CDR1 SGHRS, CDR2 YFSETQ. The CDR3 spells CASSSQPGGSDEKLFF. DNA of the CDR3: TGCGCCAGCAGCTCTCAGCCGGGGGGCAGCGATGAAAAACTGTTTTTT.

V is TRBV28 and J is TRBJ1-4; TRBD1 aligns across 9 bases. The CDR3 loop spans 16 amino acids. V shed 5 bases and J 2 bases; nucleotides not matched to a gene: 6. Germline CDR1 MDHEN, CDR2 SYDVKM. CDR3 amino acids: CASSETGGATNEKLFF. The DNA of the CDR3 is TGTGCCAGCAGTGAAACAGGGGGCGCGACTAATGAAAAACTGTTTTTT. The variable domain in full, with the rest retrieved from reference TRBV28 and TRBJ1-4, is DVKVTQSSRYLVKRTGEKVFLECVQDMDHENMFWYRQDPGLGLRLIYFSYDVKMKEKGDIPEGYSVSREKKERFSLILESASTNQTSMYLCASSETGGATNEKLFFGSGTQLSVL.